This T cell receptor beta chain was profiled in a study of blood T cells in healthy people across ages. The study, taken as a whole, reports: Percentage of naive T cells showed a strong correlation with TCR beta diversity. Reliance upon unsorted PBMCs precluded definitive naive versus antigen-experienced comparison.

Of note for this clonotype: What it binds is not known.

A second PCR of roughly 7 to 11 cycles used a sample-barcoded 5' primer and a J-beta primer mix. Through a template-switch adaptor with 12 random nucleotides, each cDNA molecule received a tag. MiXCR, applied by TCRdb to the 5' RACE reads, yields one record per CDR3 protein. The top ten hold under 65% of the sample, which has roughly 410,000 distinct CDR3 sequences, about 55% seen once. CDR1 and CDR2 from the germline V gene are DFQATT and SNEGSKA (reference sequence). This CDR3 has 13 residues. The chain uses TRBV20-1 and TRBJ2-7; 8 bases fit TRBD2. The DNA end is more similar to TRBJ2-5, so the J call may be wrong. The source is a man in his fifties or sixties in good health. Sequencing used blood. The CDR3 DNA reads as TGCAGTGCTTCGGGACTAGTAGAGGAGACCCAGTACTTC. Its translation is CSASGLVEETQYF.